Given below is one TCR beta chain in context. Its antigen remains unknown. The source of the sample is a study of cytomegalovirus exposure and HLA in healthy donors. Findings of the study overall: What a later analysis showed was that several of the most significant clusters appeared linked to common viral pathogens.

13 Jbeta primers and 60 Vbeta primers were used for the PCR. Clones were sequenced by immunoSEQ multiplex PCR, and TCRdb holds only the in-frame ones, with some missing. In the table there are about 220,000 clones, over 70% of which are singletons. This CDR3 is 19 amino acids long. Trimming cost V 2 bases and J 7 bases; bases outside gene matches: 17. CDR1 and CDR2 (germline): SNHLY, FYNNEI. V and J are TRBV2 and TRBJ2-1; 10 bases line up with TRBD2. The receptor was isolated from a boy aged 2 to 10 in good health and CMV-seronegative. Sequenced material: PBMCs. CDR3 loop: CASSELRASGSLGGNEQFF. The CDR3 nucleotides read TGTGCCAGCAGTGAACTGAGGGCTAGCGGGAGTTTAGGCGGTAATGAGCAGTTCTTC.